The next 10 T cell receptor beta chains were all read from a single sample in a study of blood T cell repertoires in COVID-19. TCRdb keeps only in-frame clones here, not all; method: immunoSEQ multiplex PCR. The profile shows about 380,000 clones, 88% of them singletons. The sequencing sample was made of PBMCs or T cells enriched from blood (not recorded which). These receptors were taken from a woman between 18 and 30 years old who had recovered from COVID-19.

The genes are TRBV14 and TRBJ1-1; 8 bases fit TRBD1. Germline CDR1 is SGHDN and CDR2 is FVKESK. The V segment lost 2 bases and the J segment 1 base; nucleotides outside the gene matches: 12. CDR3 length equals 18 residues. CDR3 region: CASSQNSGTGRRNTEAFF. CDR3 DNA: TGTGCCAGCAGCCAAAACTCCGGGACAGGACGAAGGAACACTGAAGCTTTCTTT.

J is TRBJ1-1 and V is TRBV13, with no clear D. Trimming removed 3 bases at V and 5 bases at J, with 10 bases between. The CDR3 contains 13 residues. Germline loops: CDR1 PRHDT, CDR2 FYEKMQ (reference sequence). The CDR3 reads CASSFLRRTEAFF. CDR3 in DNA: TGTGCCAGCAGCTTTCTCCGGAGGACTGAAGCTTTCTTT.

V gene TRBV3-1 (or the pseudogene TRBV3-2) combines with J gene TRBJ1-3, with 10 bases fitting TRBD1. The V segment lost 4 bases and the J segment 0 bases; nucleotides outside the gene matches: 6. The CDR3 is 17 residues long. Germline V gives CDR1 LGHDT, CDR2 YNNKEL (reference sequence). The DNA of the CDR3 is TGTGCCAGCAGCCCGGGGACAGGGGAAAGCTCTGGAAACACCATATATTTT. It translates to CASSPGTGESSGNTIYF.

This chain links TRBV4-1 with TRBJ2-7; TRBD2 matches 7 bases. V shed 1 base and J 4 bases; nucleotides not matched to a gene: 7. Per the germline V gene, CDR1 is MGHRA and CDR2 is YSYEKL. The CDR3 is made up of 15 amino acids. The CDR3 reads CASSQVGDYLYEQYF. For the CDR3, the DNA is TGCGCCAGCAGCCAAGTTGGGGACTACCTGTACGAGCAGTACTTC.

In DNA form, the CDR3 reads TGTGCCAGCAGAGGCAGGGGGAGAATCCAAGAGACCCAGTACTTC. Its protein product is CASRGRGRIQETQYF. The V gene is TRBV6-4, the J gene TRBJ2-5; 7 bases agree with TRBD1. Germline V lookup: CDR1 MRHNA, CDR2 SNTAGT. Trimming at V came to 6 bases and at J to 1 base, leaving 8 bases not matched to a gene. This CDR3 has 15 residues.

The rearrangement uses TRBV2 and TRBJ2-7; 9 nucleotides line up with TRBD1. V was clipped by 2 bases and J by 0 bases; unmatched bases: 8. The germline V gene has CDR1 SNHLY and CDR2 FYNNEI. CDR3 size: 17 residues. DNA for the CDR3: TGTGCCAGCAGTGAACGACAGGGGGTTTCCCTCTCCTACGAGCAGTACTTC. Translation gives CASSERQGVSLSYEQYF.

The chain is built from TRBV6-5 and TRBJ1-2, with a possible D match to TRBD1 (6 bases). The CDR3 contains 13 residues. Trimming took 1 base from V and 8 from J, leaving 11 bases between them. The germline CDR1 and CDR2 sequences are MNHEY and SVGAGI. The CDR3 sequence: CASSYWTEGGYTF. The DNA of the CDR3 is TGTGCCAGCAGTTACTGGACAGAAGGCGGCTACACCTTC.

V gene TRBV7-2 combines with J gene TRBJ2-7; D is undetermined. The V and J ends lost 1 base and 0 bases respectively, with 7 bases between them. Per germline, CDR1 SGHTA and CDR2 FQGNSA. The CDR3 length is 14 residues. DNA of the CDR3: TGTGCCAGCAGCTTAGTTGCCGGCTCCTACGAGCAGTACTTC. It specifies CASSLVAGSYEQYF.

This chain uses TRBV5-5 with TRBJ1-4; TRBD1 matches 10 bases. The V gene end was trimmed by 4 bases and the J gene end by 2 bases; junction bases not matched to a gene: 8. The CDR3 contains 17 residues. Germline CDR1 SGHKS, CDR2 YYEKEE (reference sequence). The CDR3 region is CASSPGQGIGTNEKLFF. The CDR3 DNA sequence: TGTGCCAGCAGCCCGGGACAGGGGATAGGGACTAATGAAAAACTGTTTTTT.

A single count supports this clone. J is TRBJ2-3 and V is TRBV6-5; D perhaps matches TRBD2 (5 bases). The germline CDR1 and CDR2 sequences are MNHEY and SVGAGI. The V end lost 3 bases, the J end lost 0 bases, and 10 bases lay between the germline ends. There are 15 residues in the CDR3. CDR3 loop: CASSYFGGSTDTQYF. The CDR3 bases are TGTGCCAGCAGTTATTTTGGCGGGAGCACAGATACGCAGTATTTT.